Presented here are 8 T cell receptor beta chains from one specimen sequenced in a study of T cells in Graves' hyperthyroidism and ophthalmopathy. There were TCR beta CDR3 regions amplified from RNA transcripts. First-round RT-PCR with HTBI primers amplified the TCR CDR3 region. TCRdb called the multiplex PCR reads again in MiXCR, with one record for every CDR3 protein. The sample yields about 300,000 distinct CDR3 sequences, approximately 13% seen once. Input material: blood. The receptors were sampled from a woman in her thirties or forties with Graves' hyperthyroidism.

The rearrangement uses TRBV12-3 or TRBV12-4 and TRBJ2-3; 7 bases agree with TRBD2. CDR3 length: 15 residues. With 5 bases clipped from V and 2 bases from J, the junction kept 7 bases outside the gene matches. The CDR3 sequence is CASSPPGLTTDTQYF. The CDR3 DNA follows: TGTGCCAGCAGTCCTCCGGGACTAACCACAGATACGCAGTATTTT.

This clonotype was observed many times. The chain uses TRBV2 and TRBJ2-1; 10 bases line up with TRBD2. Losses at the gene ends were 7 bases for V and 8 bases for J; bases not matched to a gene: 8. From germline, CDR1 is SNHLY and CDR2 FYNNEI. This CDR3 is 14 amino acids long. CDR3 bases: TGTGCCAGCAAGGCTAGCGGGAGACCCGATGAGCAGTTCTTC. This encodes CASKASGRPDEQFF.

This clonotype occurred many times. The V and J genes are TRBV7-2 and TRBJ2-7, with D tentatively TRBD2 (6 bases). V lost 2 bases to trimming and J lost 6 bases, with 11 bases between them. The CDR3 has 13 amino acids. Per germline, CDR1 SGHTA and CDR2 FQGNSA. The CDR3 sequence is CASSLIGSTEQYF. CDR3 sequence (DNA): TGTGCCAGCAGCTTAATCGGGAGTACCGAGCAGTACTTC.

This clonotype turned up a few times. The V gene is TRBV6-1, the J gene TRBJ2-5; the match to TRBD2 covers 8 bases. The ends lost 6 bases at V and 0 bases at J; junction bases unmatched: 15. The CDR3 consists of 18 residues. Looked up from germline, CDR1 is MNHNS and CDR2 is SASEGT. The CDR3, as DNA: TGTGCCAGCAGCCAAACTCCGGGACTAGAGAAAGACCAAGAGACCCAGTACTTC. This gives the protein CASSQTPGLEKDQETQYF.

This clonotype appeared a few times. The CDR3 coding sequence is TGTGCCAGCAGCAGTACAGGACAGGGGGCGAATGGAAACACCATATATTTT. It codes for CASSSTGQGANGNTIYF. The rearrangement joins TRBV5-4 to TRBJ1-3, with 11 bases identical to TRBD1. The CDR3 sequence is 17 residues long. Germline-derived CDR1 and CDR2 are SGHNT and YYREEE (reference sequence). J was trimmed by 3 bases and V by 4 bases; bases with no gene match: 9.

This clonotype was recorded at least ten times. This chain links TRBV10-2 with TRBJ2-2; D call uncertain. Germline values: CDR1 WSHSY, CDR2 SAAADI. This CDR3 spans 14 amino acids. V shed 4 bases and J shed 1 base, with 7 bases lying between them. The CDR3 bases are TGCGCCAGCAGTGTAACCGGGAACACCGGGGAGCTGTTTTTT. Translation gives CASSVTGNTGELFF.

V and J are TRBV18 and TRBJ2-3, with D tentatively TRBD2 (6 bases). Per germline, CDR1 KGHSH and CDR2 LQKENI. The CDR3 sequence is 15 residues long. V lost 5 bases, J lost 0 bases, and 12 bases lay in between. As DNA, the CDR3 is TGTGCCAGCTCAGGGGGAGGAACTAGCACAGATACGCAGTATTTT. It specifies CASSGGGTSTDTQYF.

This clonotype has at least ten counts. The V and J genes are TRBV12-3 or TRBV12-4 and TRBJ2-1; 8 positions match TRBD2. With V trimmed by 5 bases and J by 10 bases, 7 bases remained unmatched. The CDR3 contains 13 residues. CDR3 DNA: TGTGCCAGCAGTCGACAGGCGGGAGGCGAGCAGTTCTTC. It yields the protein CASSRQAGGEQFF.